Listed below are T cell receptor beta chains from one sample, sequenced in a study of technical replicates of blood from a handful of donors. Only in-frame clones appear in the TCRdb table, and some are missing; sequencing was by immunoSEQ multiplex PCR. The sample lists about 73,000 clones; roughly 93% were seen once. Specimen: T cells isolated from PBMCs. These receptors originate from a human donor in good health. Both conserved end residues are part of each CDR3.

v_call	j_call	cdr3_aa
TRBV7-3	TRBJ1-1	CASSLTAGTGEAFF
TRBV29-1	TRBJ2-1	CSVEGLRTGDNEQFF
TRBV6-6	TRBJ1-5	CASKQGDQPQHF
TRBV16	TRBJ1-1	CASSQSKGYNTEAFF
TRBV7-9	TRBJ2-7	CATAGAGLDYEQYF
TRBV15	TRBJ2-5	CATSRDSGGAETQYF
TRBV9	TRBJ2-3	CASSPGGQSTDTQYF
TRBV5-1	TRBJ2-5	CASRTAQETQYF
TRBV7-6	TRBJ2-2	CASSSRDTGELFF
TRBV19	TRBJ2-3	CASSIGGRPTDTQYF
TRBV7-8	TRBJ1-2	CASSEQGIGGYTF
TRBV9	TRBJ2-1	CASSVALSSYNEQFF
TRBV15	TRBJ2-7	CATSRDLAYEQYF
TRBV5-1	TRBJ1-1	CASTLEGTEAFF
TRBV5-1	TRBJ2-2	CASSLLGTGGTGELFF
TRBV9	TRBJ2-1	CASSEDRGPANEQFF
TRBV9	TRBJ2-7	CASSVGVGTVYEQYF
TRBV7-3	TRBJ2-3	CASSRGGAYTDTQYF
TRBV5-1	TRBJ2-7	CASSLAGQGAHEQYF
TRBV6-5	TRBJ1-4	CASSYRGGEKLFF
TRBV27	TRBJ2-7	CASSTEPPGPYEQYF
TRBV10-3	TRBJ1-5	CAISGGNQPQHF
TRBV28	TRBJ2-1	CASSPRSAPNEQFF
TRBV7-2	TRBJ2-5	CASSLSLAGTQETQYF
TRBV5-6	TRBJ2-1	CASSSGTSYSYNEQFF
TRBV7-7	TRBJ1-4	CASSFSVGENEKLFF
TRBV4-1	TRBJ2-5	CASSQEGGRETQYF
TRBV5-6	TRBJ1-2	CASSLRPGDGYTF
TRBV29-1	TRBJ1-2	CSVRTGSTNYGYTF
TRBV5-1	TRBJ2-3	CASSGQGISTDTQYF
TRBV5-1	TRBJ1-5	CASSLDWGVGQPQHF
TRBV30	TRBJ2-1	CAWSVRGGLGDEQFF
TRBV29-1	TRBJ2-1	CSVILAGVLTNEQFF
TRBV2	TRBJ1-5	CASRAHRGQGNQPQHF
TRBV11-3	TRBJ2-1	CASSKTGNEQFF
TRBV5-1	TRBJ2-7	CATHPKREGTYEQYF
TRBV7-8	TRBJ2-5	CASSLSTAQETQYF
TRBV28	TRBJ2-7	CASSLWGTSGSYEQYF
TRBV29-1	TRBJ2-7	CSGRDSPAYEQYF
TRBV6-6	TRBJ1-1	CASSYDRANTEAFF
TRBV2	TRBJ1-3	CASKGHLSGNTIYF
TRBV28	TRBJ2-1	CASSPAGAGVHNEQFF
TRBV19	TRBJ2-2	CASSRGQWTNTGELFF
TRBV5-1	TRBJ2-7	CASSPTLGPYEQYF
TRBV5-1	TRBJ2-7	CASSPGGSDPYEQYF
TRBV6-5	TRBJ2-2	CASSYPPEGGELFF